The present entry profiles one TCR beta chain with its context. The record originates from a study of T cell changes during pregnancy in multiple sclerosis. Assay used: immunoSEQ multiplex PCR; TCRdb lists only in-frame clones, some missing. Of roughly 40,000 clones in the sample, roughly 85% were seen once. This CDR3 comprises 15 residues. The germline V gene has CDR1 MDHEN and CDR2 SYDVKM. V lost 4 bases, J lost 6 bases, and 19 bases lay in between. V usage is TRBV28 and J usage is TRBJ2-7; tentatively, D is TRBD2 (6 bases). This receptor was taken from a female donor with multiple sclerosis, enrolled in a pregnancy study. Source: CD4+ T cells from peripheral blood mononuclear cells, taken after pregnancy. CDR3 sequence: CASSSPSEGLIEQYF. The DNA for the CDR3 is TGTGCCAGCAGTTCCCCTTCGGAGGGTCTCATCGAGCAGTACTTC. The full variable domain, completed using reference TRBV28 and TRBJ2-7, is DVKVTQSSRYLVKRTGEKVFLECVQDMDHENMFWYRQDPGLGLRLIYFSYDVKMKEKGDIPEGYSVSREKKERFSLILESASTNQTSMYLCASSSPSEGLIEQYFGPGTRLTVT.